One and the same sample provided the 13 T cell receptor beta chains below, sequenced in a study of regulatory T cells in long-lasting Graves disease. Time point here: newly diagnosed GD, antithyroid drugs for less than 3 months. Extracted RNA from PBMCs served as the source of the TCR library. Investigators prepared the TCR beta libraries by applying iRepertoire HTBI primers and Arm-PCR of CDR3 regions. Each CDR3 protein is one row after TCRdb ran MiXCR on the multiplex PCR reads. Among under 250,000 distinct CDR3 sequences listed, roughly 19% were seen once. Separately, the same data were catalogued under a study of T cells in Graves' hyperthyroidism and ophthalmopathy.

The source material was peripheral blood mononuclear cells (PBMCs), sampled at new diagnosis, from a patient treated with antithyroid drugs. The receptors shown here come from a woman in her thirties with Graves disease.

This clonotype came up many times. This sequence joins TRBV9 and TRBJ2-2, with a tentative D call TRBD2 (6 bases). CDR3 length equals 15 residues. Germline V gene lookup returns CDR1 SGDLS and CDR2 YYNGEE. Trimming took 4 bases from V and 6 from J, leaving 16 bases between them. CDR3: CASSPRLGWAGELFF. CDR3 DNA sequence: TGTGCCAGCAGCCCCCGACTAGGGTGGGCCGGGGAGCTGTTTTTT.

Many counts were recorded for this clonotype. V is TRBV11-2 and J is TRBJ2-3, with 8 bases identical to TRBD2. This CDR3 comprises 19 residues. The junction had 16 bases not matched to a gene; V was cut back by 4 bases and J by 1 base. The germline gives CDR1 SGHAT, CDR2 FQNNGV. The CDR3: CASSSKPGLAGGRTDTQYF. CDR3 sequence (DNA): TGTGCCAGCAGCTCCAAGCCGGGGCTTGCGGGGGGCCGCACAGATACGCAGTATTTT.

This clonotype was detected many times. This chain uses TRBV4-1 with TRBJ2-3, with 7 bases fitting TRBD2. Germline V gene sequence: CDR1 MGHRA, CDR2 YSYEKL. J gave up 0 bases and V 5 bases, and 17 bases lay outside the gene matches. CDR3 size: 19 residues. CDR3 sequence reads: CASSFTHGTSASSTDTQYF. The CDR3 DNA follows: TGCGCCAGCAGCTTTACTCATGGAACTAGCGCGTCTAGCACAGATACGCAGTATTTT.

At least ten counts were recorded for this clonotype. This sequence joins TRBV20-1 and TRBJ2-7; a weak D match, TRBD2 (6 bases). CDR1 DFQATT and CDR2 SNEGSKA come from the germline V gene (reference sequence). Trimming removed 0 bases at V and 7 bases at J, with 16 bases between. CDR3 length equals 14 residues. The CDR3 DNA reads as TGCAGTGCTAGAGATGGCGGGAAAGTCGGGGAGCAGTACTTC. Its translation: CSARDGGKVGEQYF.

This clonotype was detected a few times. The rearrangement uses TRBV20-1 and TRBJ1-5, with 7 bases lining up with TRBD1. After removal of 6 bases from V and 4 bases from J, the junction contained 6 bases not matched to a gene. CDR3 size: 13 residues. Germline CDR1 and CDR2: DFQATT and SNEGSKA (reference sequence). CDR3 amino acids: CSASGTANQPQHF. The CDR3 DNA sequence: TGCAGTGCCAGCGGGACAGCGAATCAGCCCCAGCATTTT.

J is TRBJ2-7 and V is TRBV5-6; weak D call: TRBD2 (5 bases). V lost 6 bases and J 2 bases, leaving 12 bases between the germline ends. The CDR3 consists of 13 residues. Germline V lookup: CDR1 SGHDT, CDR2 YYEEEE. CDR3 region: CASTNGETYEQYF. For the CDR3, the DNA is TGTGCCAGCACCAACGGGGAGACCTACGAGCAGTACTTC.

This clonotype was found many times. The CDR3 bases are TGTGCCAGCAATCGGGGCCGTGGGGGTTCACCCCTCCACTTT. Its translation: CASNRGRGGSPLHF. The rearrangement joins TRBV28 to TRBJ1-6, with TRBD1 as a possible D gene (5 bases). This CDR3 comprises 14 residues. Germline loops: CDR1 MDHEN, CDR2 SYDVKM. V shed 7 bases and J shed 9 bases, with 16 bases lying between them.

This clonotype has a handful of counts. V is TRBV5-8 and J is TRBJ2-3; possibly TRBD2 for D (5 bases). Germline V gene lookup returns CDR1 SGHTS and CDR2 YDEGEE. The V and J ends lost 2 bases and 3 bases respectively, with 13 bases between them. This CDR3 region has 15 residues. The DNA for the CDR3 is TGTGCCAGCAGCTTAACAGCGGCCACGACAGATACGCAGTATTTT. It yields the protein CASSLTAATTDTQYF.

This clonotype was recorded at least ten times. This chain uses TRBV29-1 with TRBJ2-3, with TRBD2 matching over 11 bases. The trim removed 7 bases at V and 3 bases at J, leaving 9 bases unmatched. CDR1 and CDR2 from the germline V gene are SQVTM and ANQGSEA. The CDR3 spans 15 residues. The CDR3 bases are TGCAGCGGGCGGACTAGCGGGTTCGTTACAGATACGCAGTATTTT. Translating it yields CSGRTSGFVTDTQYF.

This clonotype was seen at least ten times. J is TRBJ2-7 and V is TRBV25-1; no clear D. V was cut by 6 bases and J by 4 bases, with 25 bases left in between. This CDR3 has 17 residues. Germline lookup yields CDR1 MGHDK and CDR2 SYGVNS. The CDR3 coding sequence is TGTGCCAGCAGCGATCGTACGTGGGGTACCCCTGGGTACGAGCAGTACTTC. Amino acids: CASSDRTWGTPGYEQYF.

This clonotype was observed many times. The chain has TRBV30 and TRBJ1-1; 11 nucleotides align to TRBD1. The V segment lost 3 bases and the J segment 11 bases; nucleotides outside the gene matches: 8. The germline gives CDR1 GTSNPN, CDR2 SVGIG (reference sequence). The CDR3 loop spans 13 amino acids. The CDR3 DNA follows: TGTGCCTGGAGCGGACAGGGGGCGTCAAGGGCTTTCTTT. It codes for CAWSGQGASRAFF.

This clonotype occurred many times. The V and J genes are TRBV30 and TRBJ2-7, with TRBD2 matching over 13 bases. The CDR3 totals 17 residues. With 3 bases clipped from V and 4 bases from J, the junction kept 12 bases outside the gene matches. Germline V gene lookup returns CDR1 GTSNPN and CDR2 SVGIG (reference sequence). CDR3 DNA sequence: TGTGCCTGGAGCATCTGGACTAGCGGGAGAAAGTATTACGAGCAGTACTTC. This gives the protein CAWSIWTSGRKYYEQYF.

In this sample, this clonotype turned up many times. The gene calls are TRBV3-1 and TRBJ1-1; D remains ambiguous. CDR1 and CDR2 from the germline V gene are LGHDT and YNNKEL (reference sequence). CDR3 size: 13 residues. V shed 2 bases and J shed 5 bases, with 9 bases lying between them. The CDR3, as DNA: TGTGCCAGCAGCCAAATTGGGGTGACTGAAGCTTTCTTT. Encoded protein: CASSQIGVTEAFF.